This section outlines one T cell receptor (beta chain) sequence together with its context. These data are taken from a study of blood T cell repertoires in COVID-19. Only in-frame clones appear in the TCRdb table, and some are missing; sequencing was by immunoSEQ multiplex PCR. This sample has 30,000 to 50,000 clones; around 84% occur once, and the top ten carry 14%. Germline values: CDR1 GTSNPN, CDR2 SVGIG (reference sequence). The CDR3 contains 15 residues. Trimming took 4 bases from V and 2 from J, leaving 18 bases between them. The chain combines TRBV30 with TRBJ2-7; possibly TRBD1 for D (5 bases). This TCR came from a middle-aged man with active or convalescent COVID-19. Sequences were obtained from peripheral blood. The CDR3 DNA reads TGTGCCTGGACCCGTATAAGGACATCCACCTACGAGCAGTACTTC. This translates into CAWTRIRTSTYEQYF.